This T cell receptor (beta chain) was found in a study of early T cells in non-severe SARS-CoV-2 infection. As for the study in general: Sequencing of unsorted whole blood was done on bulk RNA, leaving chains unpaired.

Unique molecular identifiers were affixed to single, distinct cDNA molecules. One entry per CDR3 protein results from TCRdb running MiXCR on the 5' RACE reads. The sample consists of 40,000 or so distinct CDR3 sequences, 5.8% of them appearing once. Germline V gene data show CDR1 as LGHNA and CDR2 as YSLEER. CDR3 length: 15 residues. Germline trimming cut 2 bases from V and 5 bases from J; bases unmatched to any gene: 5. In its sample, this clonotype was seen many times. Input material: whole blood. The chain recombines TRBV4-3 with TRBJ2-3; TRBD1 matches 9 bases. This clonotype originated in an adult who was a healthcare worker with PCR-confirmed SARS-CoV-2 infection or an uninfected control (not recorded which). The CDR3, as DNA: TGCGCCAGCAGCCAAAGGGGGACAGGGAGAGATACGCAGTATTTT. It encodes CASSQRGTGRDTQYF.